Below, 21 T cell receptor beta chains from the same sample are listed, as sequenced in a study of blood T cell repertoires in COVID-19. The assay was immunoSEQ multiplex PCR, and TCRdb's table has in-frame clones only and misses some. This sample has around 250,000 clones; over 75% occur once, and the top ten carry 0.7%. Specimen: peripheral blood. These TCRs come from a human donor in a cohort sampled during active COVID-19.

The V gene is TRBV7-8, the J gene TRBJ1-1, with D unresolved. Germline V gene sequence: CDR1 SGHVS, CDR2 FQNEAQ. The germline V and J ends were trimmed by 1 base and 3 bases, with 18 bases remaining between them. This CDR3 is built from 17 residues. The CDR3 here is CASSLERHLKSYTEAFF. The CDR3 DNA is TGTGCCAGCAGCTTAGAGCGCCATTTAAAAAGTTACACTGAAGCTTTCTTT.

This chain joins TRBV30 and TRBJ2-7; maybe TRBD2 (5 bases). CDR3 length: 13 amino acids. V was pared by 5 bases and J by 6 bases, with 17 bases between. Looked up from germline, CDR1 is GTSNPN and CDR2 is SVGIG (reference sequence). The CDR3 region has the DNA TGTGCCTGGGAACTAGGAGAGTCTGGCGAGCAGTACTTC. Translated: CAWELGESGEQYF.

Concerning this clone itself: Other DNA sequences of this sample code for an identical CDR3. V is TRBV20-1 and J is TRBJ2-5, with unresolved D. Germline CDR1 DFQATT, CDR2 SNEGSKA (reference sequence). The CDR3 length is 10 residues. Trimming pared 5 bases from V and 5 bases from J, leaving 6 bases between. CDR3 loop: CSAARETQYF. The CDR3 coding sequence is TGCAGTGCTGCGAGGGAGACCCAGTACTTC.

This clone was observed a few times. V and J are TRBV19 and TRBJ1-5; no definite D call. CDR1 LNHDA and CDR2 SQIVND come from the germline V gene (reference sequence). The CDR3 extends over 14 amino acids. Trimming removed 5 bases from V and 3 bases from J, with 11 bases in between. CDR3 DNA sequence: TGTGCCAGTAGTCCGGGGAGGGACAATCAGCCCCAGCATTTT. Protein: CASSPGRDNQPQHF. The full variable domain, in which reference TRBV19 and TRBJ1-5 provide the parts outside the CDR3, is DGGITQSPKYLFRKEGQNVTLSCEQNLNHDAMYWYRQDPGQGLRLIYYSQIVNDFQKGDIAEGYSVSREKKESFPLTVTSAQKNPTAFYLCASSPGRDNQPQHFGDGTRLSIL.

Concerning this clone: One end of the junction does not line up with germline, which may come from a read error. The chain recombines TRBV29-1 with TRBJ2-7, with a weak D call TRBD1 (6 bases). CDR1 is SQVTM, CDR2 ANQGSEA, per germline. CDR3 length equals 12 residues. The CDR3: CSVEGQSYEQYF. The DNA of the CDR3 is TGCAGCGTGGAAGGACAGTCCTACGAGCAGTACTTC.

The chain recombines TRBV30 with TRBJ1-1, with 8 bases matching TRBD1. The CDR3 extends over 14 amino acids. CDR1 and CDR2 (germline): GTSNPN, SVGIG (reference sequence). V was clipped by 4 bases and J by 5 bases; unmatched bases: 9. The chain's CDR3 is CAWNSGQGGTEAFF. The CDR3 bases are TGTGCCTGGAATTCAGGACAGGGAGGTACTGAAGCTTTCTTT.

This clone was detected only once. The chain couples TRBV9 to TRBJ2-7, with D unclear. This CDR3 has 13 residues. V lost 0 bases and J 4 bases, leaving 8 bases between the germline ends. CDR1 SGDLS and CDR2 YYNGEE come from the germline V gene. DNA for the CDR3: TGTGCCAGCAGCGTAGGTGCGGCTTACGAGCAGTACTTC. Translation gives CASSVGAAYEQYF.

The CDR3, as DNA: TGTGCCAGCAGCTCCTTCGGACAGTCCTATGGCTACACCTTC. It codes for CASSSFGQSYGYTF. The chain joins TRBV5-8 to TRBJ1-2; D possibly corresponds to TRBD1 (6 bases). Trimming removed 3 bases from V and 4 bases from J, with 13 bases in between. Germline V gene lookup returns CDR1 SGHTS and CDR2 YDEGEE. The CDR3 has 14 amino acids.

Written as DNA, the CDR3 is TGTGCCACCAGTGATGCTGGACTAGCGGGTATGACCGGGGAGCTGTTTTTT. This encodes CATSDAGLAGMTGELFF. The chain combines TRBV24-1 with TRBJ2-2, with 11 positions matching TRBD2. The J segment lost 5 bases and the V segment lost 3 bases, leaving 7 bases of the junction unmatched. The CDR3 has 17 residues. CDR1 is KGHDR and CDR2 is SFDVKD in the germline V gene.

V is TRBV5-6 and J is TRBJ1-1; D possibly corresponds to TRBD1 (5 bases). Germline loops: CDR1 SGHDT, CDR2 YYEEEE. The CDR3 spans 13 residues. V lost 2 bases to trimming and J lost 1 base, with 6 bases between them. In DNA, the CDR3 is TGTGCCAGCAGCTTAACAGGGAACACTGAAGCTTTCTTT. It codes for CASSLTGNTEAFF.

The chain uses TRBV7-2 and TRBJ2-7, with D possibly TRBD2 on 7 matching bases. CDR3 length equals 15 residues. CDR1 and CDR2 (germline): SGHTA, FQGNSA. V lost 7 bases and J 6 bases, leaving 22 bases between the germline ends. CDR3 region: CASTLSDGGPLEQYF. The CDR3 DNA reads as TGTGCCAGCACCCTGTCGGACGGGGGGCCACTCGAGCAGTACTTC.

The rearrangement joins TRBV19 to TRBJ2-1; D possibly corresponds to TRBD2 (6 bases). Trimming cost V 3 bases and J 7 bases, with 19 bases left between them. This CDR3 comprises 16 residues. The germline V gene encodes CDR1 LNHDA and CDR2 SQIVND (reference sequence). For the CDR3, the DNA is TGTGCCAGTAGTATCCATCCGGGGGTTTCAGATAATGAGCAGTTCTTC. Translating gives CASSIHPGVSDNEQFF.

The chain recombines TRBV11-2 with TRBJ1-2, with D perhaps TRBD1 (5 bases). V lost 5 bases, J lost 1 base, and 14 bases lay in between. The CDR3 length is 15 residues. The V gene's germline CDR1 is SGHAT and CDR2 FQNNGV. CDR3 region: CASSPTGAINYGYTF. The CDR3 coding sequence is TGTGCCAGCAGCCCCACAGGAGCCATTAACTATGGCTACACCTTC.

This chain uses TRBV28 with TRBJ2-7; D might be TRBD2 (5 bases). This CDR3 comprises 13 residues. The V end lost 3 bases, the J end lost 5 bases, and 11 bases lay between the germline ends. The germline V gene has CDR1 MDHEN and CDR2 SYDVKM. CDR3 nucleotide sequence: TGTGCCAGCAGTTTCCGGGGAGCCGACGAGCAGTACTTC. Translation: CASSFRGADEQYF.

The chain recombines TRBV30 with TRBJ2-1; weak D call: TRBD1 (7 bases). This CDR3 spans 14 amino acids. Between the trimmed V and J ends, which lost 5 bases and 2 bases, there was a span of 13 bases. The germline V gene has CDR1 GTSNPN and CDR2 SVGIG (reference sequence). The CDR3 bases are TGTGCCTGGGGGGGGACAGTGACCTACAATGAGCAGTTCTTC. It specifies CAWGGTVTYNEQFF.

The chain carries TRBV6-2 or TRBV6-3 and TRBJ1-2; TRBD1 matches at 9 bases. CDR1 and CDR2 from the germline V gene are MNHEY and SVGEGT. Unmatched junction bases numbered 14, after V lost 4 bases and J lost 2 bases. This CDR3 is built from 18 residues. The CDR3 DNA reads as TGTGCCAGCAGTTTCCCACAGGGGGCGACGAGAGCCAACTATGGCTACACCTTC. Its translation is CASSFPQGATRANYGYTF.

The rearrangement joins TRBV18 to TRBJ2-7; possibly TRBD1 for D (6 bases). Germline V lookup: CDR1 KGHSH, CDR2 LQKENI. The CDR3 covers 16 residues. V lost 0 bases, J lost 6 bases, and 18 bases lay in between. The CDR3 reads CASSPPGAPRGGEQYF. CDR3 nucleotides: TGTGCCAGCTCACCACCGGGGGCGCCCAGAGGGGGCGAGCAGTACTTC. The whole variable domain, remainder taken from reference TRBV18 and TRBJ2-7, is NAGVMQNPRHLVRRRGQEARLRCSPMKGHSHVYWYRQLPEEGLKFMVYLQKENIIDESGMPKERFSAEFPKEGPSILRIQQVVRGDSAAYFCASSPPGAPRGGEQYFGPGTRLTVT.

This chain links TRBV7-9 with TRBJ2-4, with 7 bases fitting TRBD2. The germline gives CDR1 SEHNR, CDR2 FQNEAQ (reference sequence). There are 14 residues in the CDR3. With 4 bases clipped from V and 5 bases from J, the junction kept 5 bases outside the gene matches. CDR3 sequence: CASSSPGGQNIQYF. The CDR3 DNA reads TGTGCCAGCAGCTCTCCGGGGGGTCAAAACATTCAGTACTTC.

The CDR3 DNA is TGTGCCAGCAGCAAACTAGCGGTACCCTACGAGCAGTACTTC. It specifies CASSKLAVPYEQYF. This sequence joins TRBV11-2 and TRBJ2-7; 8 bases agree with TRBD2. The ends lost 5 bases at V and 2 bases at J; junction bases unmatched: 5. CDR3 length: 14 amino acids. Germline lookup yields CDR1 SGHAT and CDR2 FQNNGV.

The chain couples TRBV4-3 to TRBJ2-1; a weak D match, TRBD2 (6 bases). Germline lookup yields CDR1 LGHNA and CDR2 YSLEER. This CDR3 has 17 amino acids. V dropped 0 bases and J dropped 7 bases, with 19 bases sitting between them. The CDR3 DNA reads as TGCGCCAGCAGCCAAGACGGAGCACTAGCCGGGTTGAATGAGCAGTTCTTC. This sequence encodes CASSQDGALAGLNEQFF.

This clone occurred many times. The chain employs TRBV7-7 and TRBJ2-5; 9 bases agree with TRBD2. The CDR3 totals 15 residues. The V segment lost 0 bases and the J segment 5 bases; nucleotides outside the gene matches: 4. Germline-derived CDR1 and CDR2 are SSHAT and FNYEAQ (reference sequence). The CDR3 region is CASSLAAGGPETQYF. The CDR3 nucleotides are TGTGCCAGCAGCTTAGCAGCGGGGGGACCCGAGACCCAGTACTTC.